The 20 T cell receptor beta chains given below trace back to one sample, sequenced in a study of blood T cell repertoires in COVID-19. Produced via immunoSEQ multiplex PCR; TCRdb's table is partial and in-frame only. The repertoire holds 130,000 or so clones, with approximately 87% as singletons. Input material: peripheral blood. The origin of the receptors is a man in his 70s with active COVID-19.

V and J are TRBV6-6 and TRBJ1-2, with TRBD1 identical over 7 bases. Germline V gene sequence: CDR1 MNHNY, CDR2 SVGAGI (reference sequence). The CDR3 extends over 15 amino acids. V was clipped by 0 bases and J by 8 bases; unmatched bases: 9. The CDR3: CASSYSMGQPKGYTF. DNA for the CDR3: TGTGCCAGCAGTTACTCAATGGGACAGCCTAAGGGCTACACCTTC.

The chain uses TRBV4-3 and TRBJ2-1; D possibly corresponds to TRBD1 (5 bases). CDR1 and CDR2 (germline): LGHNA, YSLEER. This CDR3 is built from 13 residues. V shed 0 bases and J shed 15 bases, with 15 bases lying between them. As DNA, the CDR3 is TGCGCCAGCAGCCAAGATAAAGGGGAATTGCGGTTCTTC. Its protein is CASSQDKGELRFF.

The CDR3: CASSLGGLEGGEQYF. In nucleotides, the CDR3 is TGTGCCAGCAGCTTAGGGGGACTAGAAGGAGGCGAGCAGTACTTC. The genes are TRBV7-7 and TRBJ2-7; 8 nucleotides line up with TRBD2. Germline lookup yields CDR1 SSHAT and CDR2 FNYEAQ (reference sequence). This CDR3 is 15 amino acids long. With 1 base clipped from V and 6 bases from J, the junction kept 8 bases outside the gene matches.

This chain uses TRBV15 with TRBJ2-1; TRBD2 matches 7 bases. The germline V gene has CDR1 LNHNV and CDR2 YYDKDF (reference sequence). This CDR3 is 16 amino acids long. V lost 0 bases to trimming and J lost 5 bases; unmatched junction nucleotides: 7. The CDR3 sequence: CATSRDKASGNNEQFF. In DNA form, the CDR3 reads TGTGCCACCAGCAGAGATAAGGCTAGCGGCAACAATGAGCAGTTCTTC.

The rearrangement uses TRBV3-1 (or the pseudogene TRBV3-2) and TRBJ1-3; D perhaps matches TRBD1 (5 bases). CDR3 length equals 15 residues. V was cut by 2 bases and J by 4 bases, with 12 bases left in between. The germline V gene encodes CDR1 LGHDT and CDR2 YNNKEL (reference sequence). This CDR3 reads CASSQQGPTGNTIYF. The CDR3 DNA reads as TGTGCCAGCAGCCAACAGGGTCCCACCGGAAACACCATATATTTT.

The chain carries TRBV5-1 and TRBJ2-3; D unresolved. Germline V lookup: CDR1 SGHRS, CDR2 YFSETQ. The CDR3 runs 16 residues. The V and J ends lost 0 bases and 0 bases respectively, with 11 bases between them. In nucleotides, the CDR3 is TGCGCCAGCAGCTTGGCAGGAACCAGTAGCACAGATACGCAGTATTTT. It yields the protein CASSLAGTSSTDTQYF.

CDR3 in amino acids: CASSLAPGEQYF. The CDR3 DNA reads TGCGCCAGCAGCTTGGCCCCCGGGGAGCAGTACTTC. The chain couples TRBV5-1 to TRBJ2-7; D is unresolved. Per the germline V gene, CDR1 is SGHRS and CDR2 is YFSETQ. CDR3 length: 12 amino acids. Trimming took off 0 bases at V and 7 bases at J, with 8 bases between the two ends.

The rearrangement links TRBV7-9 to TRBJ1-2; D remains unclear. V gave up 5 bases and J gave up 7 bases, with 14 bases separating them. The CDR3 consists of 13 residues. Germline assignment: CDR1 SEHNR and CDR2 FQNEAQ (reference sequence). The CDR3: CASSPGDSGGYTF. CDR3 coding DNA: TGTGCCAGCAGCCCCGGCGACTCGGGTGGCTACACCTTC.

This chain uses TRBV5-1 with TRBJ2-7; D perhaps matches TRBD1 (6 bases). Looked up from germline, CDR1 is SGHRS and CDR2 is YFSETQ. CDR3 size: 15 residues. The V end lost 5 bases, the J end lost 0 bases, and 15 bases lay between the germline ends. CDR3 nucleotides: TGCGCCAGCAGTCCCTCCGACAGGTTCTCCTACGAGCAGTACTTC. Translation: CASSPSDRFSYEQYF.

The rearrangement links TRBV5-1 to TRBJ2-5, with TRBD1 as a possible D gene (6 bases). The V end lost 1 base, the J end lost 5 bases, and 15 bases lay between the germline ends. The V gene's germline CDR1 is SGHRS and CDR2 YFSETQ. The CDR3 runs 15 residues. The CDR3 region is CASSLFTGYWETQYF. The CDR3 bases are TGCGCCAGCAGCTTGTTTACAGGGTATTGGGAGACCCAGTACTTC.

The CDR3 here is CASSPNAGYYGYTF. In DNA form, the CDR3 reads TGTGCCAGCTCACCAAATGCAGGTTACTATGGCTACACCTTC. This chain joins TRBV18 and TRBJ1-2; D not certain. Trimming left V 2 bases short and J 3 bases short, with 10 bases between. The CDR3 runs 14 residues. CDR1 KGHSH and CDR2 LQKENI come from the germline V gene.

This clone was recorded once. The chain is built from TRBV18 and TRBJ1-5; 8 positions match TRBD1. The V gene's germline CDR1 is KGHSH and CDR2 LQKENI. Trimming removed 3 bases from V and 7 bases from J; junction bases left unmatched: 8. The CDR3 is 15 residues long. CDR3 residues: CASSPTRGPAQPQHF. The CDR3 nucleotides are TGTGCCAGCTCACCGACCAGGGGGCCGGCACAGCCCCAGCATTTT.

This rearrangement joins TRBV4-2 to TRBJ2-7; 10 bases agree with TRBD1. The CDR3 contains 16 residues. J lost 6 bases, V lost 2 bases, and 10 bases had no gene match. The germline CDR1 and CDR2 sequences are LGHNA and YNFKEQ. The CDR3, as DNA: TGTGCCAGCAGCCAACCACCCGGGACAGGGGTTTTCGAGCAGTACTTC. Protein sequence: CASSQPPGTGVFEQYF.

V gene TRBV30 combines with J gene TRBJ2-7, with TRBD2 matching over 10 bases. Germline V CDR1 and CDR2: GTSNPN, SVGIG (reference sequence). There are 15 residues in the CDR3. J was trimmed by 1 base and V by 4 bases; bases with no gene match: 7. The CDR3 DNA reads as TGTGCCTGGAATCATATTAGCGGGAGGTCCTACGAGCAGTACTTC. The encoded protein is CAWNHISGRSYEQYF. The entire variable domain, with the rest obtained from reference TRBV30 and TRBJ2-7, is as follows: SQTIHQWPATLVQPVGSPLSLECTVEGTSNPNLYWYRQAAGRGLQLLFYSVGIGQISSEVPQNLSASRPQDRQFILSSKKLLLSDSGFYLCAWNHISGRSYEQYFGPGTRLTVT.

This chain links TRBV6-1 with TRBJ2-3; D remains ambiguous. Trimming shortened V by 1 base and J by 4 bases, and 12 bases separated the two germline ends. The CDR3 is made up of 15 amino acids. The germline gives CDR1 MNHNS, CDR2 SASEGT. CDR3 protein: CASSEGLSSADTQYF. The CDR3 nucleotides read TGTGCCAGCAGTGAAGGACTTAGCAGCGCAGATACGCAGTATTTT.

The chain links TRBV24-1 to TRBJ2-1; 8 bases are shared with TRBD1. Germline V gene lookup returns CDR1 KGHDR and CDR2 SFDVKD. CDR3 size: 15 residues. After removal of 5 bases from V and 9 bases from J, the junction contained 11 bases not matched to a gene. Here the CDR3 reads CATSAPRTQGVEQFF. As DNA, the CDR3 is TGTGCCACCAGTGCTCCGAGGACACAGGGGGTTGAGCAGTTCTTC.

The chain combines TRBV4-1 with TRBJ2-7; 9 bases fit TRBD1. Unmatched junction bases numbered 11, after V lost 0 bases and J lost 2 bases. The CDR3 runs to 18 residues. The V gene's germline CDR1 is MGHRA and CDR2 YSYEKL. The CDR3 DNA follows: TGCGCCAGCAGCCAAGAAGGTCTCGGGACAGGGAAAGCCTACGAGCAGTACTTC. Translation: CASSQEGLGTGKAYEQYF.

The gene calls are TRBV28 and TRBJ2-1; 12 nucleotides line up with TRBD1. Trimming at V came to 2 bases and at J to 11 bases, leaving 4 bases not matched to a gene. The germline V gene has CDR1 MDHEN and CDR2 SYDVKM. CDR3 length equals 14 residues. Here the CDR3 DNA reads TGTGCCAGCAGTTTACGGGACAGGGGGCACCAGCAGTTCTTC. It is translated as CASSLRDRGHQQFF.

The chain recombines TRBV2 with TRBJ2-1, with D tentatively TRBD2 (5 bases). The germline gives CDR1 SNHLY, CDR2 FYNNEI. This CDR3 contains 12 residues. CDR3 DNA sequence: TGTGCTAAGAGGAGAAATGGGAGTGAGCAGTTCTTC. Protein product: CAKRRNGSEQFF.

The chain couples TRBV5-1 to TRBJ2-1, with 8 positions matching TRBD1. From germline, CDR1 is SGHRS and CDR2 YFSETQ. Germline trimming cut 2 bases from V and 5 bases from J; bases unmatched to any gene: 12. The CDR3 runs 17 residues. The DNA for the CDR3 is TGCGCCAGCAGCTTTTTCGGCAGGGGGCTAACAAACAATGAGCAGTTCTTC. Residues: CASSFFGRGLTNNEQFF.